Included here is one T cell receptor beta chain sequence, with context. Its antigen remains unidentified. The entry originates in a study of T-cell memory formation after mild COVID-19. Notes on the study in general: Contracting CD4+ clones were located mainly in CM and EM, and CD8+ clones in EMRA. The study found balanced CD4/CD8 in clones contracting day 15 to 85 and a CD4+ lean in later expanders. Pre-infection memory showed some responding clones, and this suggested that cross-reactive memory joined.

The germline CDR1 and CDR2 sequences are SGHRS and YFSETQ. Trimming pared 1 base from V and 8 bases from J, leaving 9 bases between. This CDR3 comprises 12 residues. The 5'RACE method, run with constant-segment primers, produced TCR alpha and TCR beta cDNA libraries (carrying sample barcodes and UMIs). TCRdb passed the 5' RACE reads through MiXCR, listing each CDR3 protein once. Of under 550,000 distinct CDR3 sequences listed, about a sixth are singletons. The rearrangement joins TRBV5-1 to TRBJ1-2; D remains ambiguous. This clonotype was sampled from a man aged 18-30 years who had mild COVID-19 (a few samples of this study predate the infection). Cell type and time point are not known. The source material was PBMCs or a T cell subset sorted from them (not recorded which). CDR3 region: CASSLREEGYTF. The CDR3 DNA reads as TGCGCCAGCAGCTTGCGGGAAGAAGGCTACACCTTC.